This T cell receptor beta chain was sequenced in a study of OX40 agonist ivuxolimab in advanced cancers. J gave up 4 bases and V 2 bases, and 5 bases lay outside the gene matches. Looked up from germline, CDR1 is PRHDT and CDR2 is FYEKMQ (reference sequence). The CDR3 runs to 14 residues. Clones were sequenced by immunoSEQ multiplex PCR, and TCRdb holds only the in-frame ones, with some missing. The sample carries approximately 82,000 clones, 88% recorded once. The source was CD4+ or CD8+ T cells sorted from blood, collected in a trial of the OX40 agonist ivuxolimab. The chain carries TRBV13 and TRBJ2-7, with TRBD1 identical over 7 bases. The sequence derives from an adult with an advanced solid tumor such as melanoma, head and neck, liver or kidney cancer. The CDR3 reads CASSLRARGYEQYF. CDR3 nucleotide sequence: TGTGCCAGCAGCTTAAGGGCCAGGGGGTACGAGCAGTACTTC.